The 3 T cell receptor beta chains given below trace back to one sample, sequenced in a study of blood T cells in healthy people across ages. Primers used in a second PCR of about 6 to 11 cycles were a sample-barcoded 5' primer and a J-beta primer mix. Each CDR3 protein is one row after TCRdb ran MiXCR on the 5' RACE reads. The profile shows fewer than 900,000 distinct CDR3 sequences, roughly 44% of them singletons. Sequencing was done on a sample of blood. All receptors come from a woman aged 55 to 70 in good health.

The CDR3 coding sequence is TGTGCCACCAGCAGAGTGGGACCCTACGAGCAGTACTTC. This sequence encodes CATSRVGPYEQYF. The V call is TRBV15, the J call TRBJ2-7, with D perhaps matching TRBD1 or TRBD2 (5 bases each). Between the trimmed V and J ends, which lost 1 base and 2 bases, there was a span of 6 bases. The germline V gene has CDR1 LNHNV and CDR2 YYDKDF (reference sequence). This CDR3 has 13 residues.

In its sample, this clonotype was seen a few times. The gene calls are TRBV20-1 and TRBJ2-7; 8 bases map to TRBD1. Germline V gene data show CDR1 as DFQATT and CDR2 as SNEGSKA (reference sequence). This CDR3 has 14 amino acids. Trimming cost V 5 bases and J 1 base; bases outside gene matches: 7. CDR3 coding DNA: TGCAGTGCTGCCGGACAGGGTATGTCCTACGAGCAGTACTTC. It is translated as CSAAGQGMSYEQYF.

CDR3 nucleotides: TGCAGTGCCCAATCCGACGGGGGATCGCCTGAAGCTTTCTTT. Amino acid sequence: CSAQSDGGSPEAFF. V and J are TRBV20-1 and TRBJ1-1; D may be TRBD1 (5 bases). CDR1 and CDR2 (germline): DFQATT, SNEGSKA (reference sequence). Trimming removed 6 bases from V and 6 bases from J, with 20 bases in between. CDR3 length equals 14 residues.